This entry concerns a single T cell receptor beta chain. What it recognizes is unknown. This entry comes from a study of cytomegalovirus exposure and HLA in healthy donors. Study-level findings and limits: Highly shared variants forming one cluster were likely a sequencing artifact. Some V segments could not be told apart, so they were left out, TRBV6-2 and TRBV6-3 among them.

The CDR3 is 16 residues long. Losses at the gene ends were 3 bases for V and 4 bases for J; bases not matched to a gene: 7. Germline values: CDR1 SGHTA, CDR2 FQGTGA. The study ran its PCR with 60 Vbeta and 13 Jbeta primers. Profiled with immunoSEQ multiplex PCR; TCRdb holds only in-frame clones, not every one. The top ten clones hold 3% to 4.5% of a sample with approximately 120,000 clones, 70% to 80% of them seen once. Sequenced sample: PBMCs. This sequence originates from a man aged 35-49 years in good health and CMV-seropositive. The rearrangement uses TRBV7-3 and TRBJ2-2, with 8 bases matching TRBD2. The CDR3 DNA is TGTGCCAGCAGCTTGGGGACTAGACGGGGCACCGGGGAGCTGTTTTTT. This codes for CASSLGTRRGTGELFF. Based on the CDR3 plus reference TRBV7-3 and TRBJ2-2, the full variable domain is GAGVSQTPSNKVTEKGKYVELRCDPISGHTALYWYRQSLGQGPEFLIYFQGTGAADDSGLPNDRFFAVRPEGSVSTLKIQRTERGDSAVYLCASSLGTRRGTGELFFGEGSRLTVL.